A selection of T cell receptor beta chains follows, all from one sample in a study of blood T cell repertoires in COVID-19. Sequencing was performed with immunoSEQ multiplex PCR; in TCRdb, only in-frame clones are kept and a portion is missing. Among around 50,000 clones listed, about 86% were seen once. The sequenced material came from peripheral blood. The source of these receptors is an elderly woman with acute or convalescent COVID-19. Each CDR3 is given with its conserved first and last residue. Fields, in order: CDR3 protein, CDR3 DNA, J gene, D gene, V gene, CDR3 length, clone size. D genes are given only for firm matches. Clone size is shown for a subset of rows, as once, few, many or a class of expanded clone.

CDR3aa: CASSQAGRTEAFF
CDR3nt: TGTGCCAGCAGCCAGGCAGGGAGGACTGAAGCTTTCTTT
j_gene: TRBJ1-1
d_gene: -
v_gene: TRBV4-2
len: 13
abundance: -

CDR3aa: CASSPVPGVANYGYTF
CDR3nt: TGTGCCAGCAGTCCAGTGCCGGGAGTGGCAAACTATGGCTACACCTTC
j_gene: TRBJ1-2
d_gene: -
v_gene: TRBV7-2
len: 16
abundance: -

CDR3aa: CASKPDGGNQPQHF
CDR3nt: TGTGCCAGCAAGCCCGACGGGGGCAATCAGCCCCAGCATTTT
j_gene: TRBJ1-5
d_gene: -
v_gene: TRBV6-6
len: 14
abundance: few

CDR3aa: CASTDPGQGLSGNTIYF
CDR3nt: TGTGCCAGTACCGATCCGGGACAGGGTTTGTCTGGAAACACCATATATTTT
j_gene: TRBJ1-3
d_gene: TRBD1
v_gene: TRBV19
len: 17
abundance: -

CDR3aa: CASSLRLASGGGTDTQYF
CDR3nt: TGTGCCAGCAGCTTACGCCTAGCTAGCGGGGGGGGCACAGATACGCAGTATTTT
j_gene: TRBJ2-3
d_gene: TRBD2
v_gene: TRBV7-8
len: 18
abundance: -

CDR3aa: CASSPRGHYNEQFF
CDR3nt: TGTGCCAGCAGCCCAAGGGGACACTACAATGAGCAGTTCTTC
j_gene: TRBJ2-1
d_gene: -
v_gene: TRBV7-9
len: 14
abundance: -

CDR3aa: CASSPMSQNTGELFF
CDR3nt: TGTGCCAGCTCACCAATGAGTCAAAACACCGGGGAGCTGTTTTTT
j_gene: TRBJ2-2
d_gene: -
v_gene: TRBV18
len: 15
abundance: -

CDR3aa: CASSTRTGGNEKLFF
CDR3nt: TGTGCCAGTAGTACCAGGACAGGGGGGAATGAAAAACTGTTTTTT
j_gene: TRBJ1-4
d_gene: TRBD1
v_gene: TRBV19
len: 15
abundance: -

CDR3aa: CASRTSGDRAGNTIYF
CDR3nt: TGTGCCAGCAGGACCTCCGGGGACAGGGCTGGAAACACCATATATTTT
j_gene: TRBJ1-3
d_gene: TRBD1
v_gene: TRBV7-9
len: 16
abundance: -

CDR3aa: CASSLDPRGGLDTQYF
CDR3nt: TGTGCCAGCAGCTTAGATCCGCGGGGGGGCCTTGATACGCAGTATTTT
j_gene: TRBJ2-3
d_gene: TRBD2
v_gene: TRBV11-3
len: 16
abundance: once

CDR3aa: CASSGGVWGKRRNEKLFF
CDR3nt: TGTGCCAGCAGCGGAGGGGTGTGGGGAAAGAGGAGGAATGAAAAACTGTTTTTT
j_gene: TRBJ1-4
d_gene: -
v_gene: TRBV7-9
len: 18
abundance: -

CDR3aa: CASSFPLRRGSGYGYTF
CDR3nt: TGTGCCAGCAGCTTCCCCTTGAGAAGGGGTAGCGGCTATGGCTACACCTTC
j_gene: TRBJ1-2
d_gene: -
v_gene: TRBV21-1
len: 17
abundance: once

CDR3aa: CASSSRGAQNYEQYF
CDR3nt: TGTGCCAGCAGTTCCCGCGGGGCACAGAACTACGAGCAGTACTTC
j_gene: TRBJ2-7
d_gene: -
v_gene: TRBV6-5
len: 15
abundance: -

CDR3aa: CASSFSLSRVPRGGELFF
CDR3nt: TGTGCCAGCAGCTTTTCCCTCTCCAGGGTTCCACGAGGCGGGGAGCTGTTTTTT
j_gene: TRBJ2-2
d_gene: -
v_gene: TRBV11-2
len: 18
abundance: -

CDR3aa: CASSSWGLSTDTQYF
CDR3nt: TGTGCCAGCAGTTCCTGGGGCCTCAGCACAGATACGCAGTATTTT
j_gene: TRBJ2-3
d_gene: -
v_gene: TRBV6-2/TRBV6-3
len: 15
abundance: -

CDR3aa: CASSQGQGYNGYTF
CDR3nt: TGCGCCAGCAGCCAAGGACAGGGGTATAACGGCTACACCTTC
j_gene: TRBJ1-2
d_gene: TRBD1
v_gene: TRBV5-1
len: 14
abundance: -

CDR3aa: CASSVASEQFF
CDR3nt: TGTGCCAGCAGCGTAGCCAGTGAGCAGTTCTTC
j_gene: TRBJ2-1
d_gene: -
v_gene: TRBV9
len: 11
abundance: -

CDR3aa: CASSSTQGAGEQYF
CDR3nt: TGCGCCAGCAGCTCGACACAGGGGGCTGGTGAGCAGTACTTC
j_gene: TRBJ2-7
d_gene: TRBD1
v_gene: TRBV5-1
len: 14
abundance: -

CDR3aa: CASSLREGTNEKLFF
CDR3nt: TGCGCCAGCAGCTTGCGCGAGGGAACTAATGAAAAACTGTTTTTT
j_gene: TRBJ1-4
d_gene: -
v_gene: TRBV5-1
len: 15
abundance: -

CDR3aa: CASSVPPGEVAGGPWETQYF
CDR3nt: TGTGCCAGCAGTGTACCTCCCGGGGAGGTAGCGGGGGGGCCTTGGGAGACCCAGTACTTC
j_gene: TRBJ2-5
d_gene: TRBD2
v_gene: TRBV6-4
len: 20
abundance: once

CDR3aa: CSARLTYGYTF
CDR3nt: TGCAGTGCTAGACTAACTTATGGCTACACCTTC
j_gene: TRBJ1-2
d_gene: -
v_gene: TRBV20-1
len: 11
abundance: once

CDR3aa: CASSVGSLSAETQYF
CDR3nt: TGTGCCAGCAGCGTAGGATCCCTAAGTGCAGAGACCCAGTACTTC
j_gene: TRBJ2-5
d_gene: -
v_gene: TRBV9
len: 15
abundance: -

CDR3aa: CASSLEGVSYEQYF
CDR3nt: TGTGCCAGCAGCTTAGAGGGAGTCTCCTACGAGCAGTACTTC
j_gene: TRBJ2-7
d_gene: -
v_gene: TRBV11-2
len: 14
abundance: -

CDR3aa: CASSLRGTGGVLETQYF
CDR3nt: TGTGCCAGCAGTTTACGGGGGACAGGGGGCGTTTTAGAGACCCAGTACTTC
j_gene: TRBJ2-5
d_gene: TRBD1
v_gene: TRBV27
len: 17
abundance: -

CDR3aa: CASGQDLTEAFF
CDR3nt: TGCGCCAGCGGACAGGACCTCACTGAAGCTTTCTTT
j_gene: TRBJ1-1
d_gene: TRBD1
v_gene: TRBV5-1
len: 12
abundance: -

CDR3aa: CASSPGGPQPQHF
CDR3nt: TGTGCCAGTAGTCCAGGGGGACCCCAGCCCCAGCATTTT
j_gene: TRBJ1-5
d_gene: TRBD1
v_gene: TRBV19
len: 13
abundance: once

CDR3aa: CASSVRGGVNTEAFF
CDR3nt: TGTGCCAGCAGCGTACGAGGGGGCGTAAATACTGAAGCTTTCTTT
j_gene: TRBJ1-1
d_gene: TRBD1
v_gene: TRBV5-8
len: 15
abundance: -

CDR3aa: CAISAGRDADTQYF
CDR3nt: TGTGCCATCAGTGCGGGCAGGGATGCAGATACGCAGTATTTT
j_gene: TRBJ2-3
d_gene: -
v_gene: TRBV10-3
len: 14
abundance: -

CDR3aa: CASSAGTGWGETQYF
CDR3nt: TGTGCCAGCAGTGCCGGGACAGGGTGGGGAGAGACCCAGTACTTC
j_gene: TRBJ2-5
d_gene: TRBD1
v_gene: TRBV5-6
len: 15
abundance: -

CDR3aa: CASSERLAGFTDTQYF
CDR3nt: TGTGCCAGCAGTGAAAGACTAGCGGGGTTCACAGATACGCAGTATTTT
j_gene: TRBJ2-3
d_gene: TRBD2
v_gene: TRBV6-1
len: 16
abundance: once

CDR3aa: CASGLVSGKAGNTIYF
CDR3nt: TGTGCTAGTGGTTTGGTTTCGGGGAAGGCGGGAAACACCATATATTTT
j_gene: TRBJ1-3
d_gene: -
v_gene: TRBV12-5
len: 16
abundance: once

CDR3aa: CASSPSTGGGETQYF
CDR3nt: TGTGCCAGCAGCCCTTCGACAGGGGGCGGGGAGACCCAGTACTTC
j_gene: TRBJ2-5
d_gene: TRBD1
v_gene: TRBV5-4
len: 15
abundance: -

CDR3aa: CASRSGETQYF
CDR3nt: TGTGCCAGCAGGTCAGGGGAGACCCAGTACTTC
j_gene: TRBJ2-5
d_gene: -
v_gene: TRBV5-4
len: 11
abundance: -

CDR3aa: CASSVNPSGGAGSDTQYF
CDR3nt: TGTGCCAGCAGCGTTAACCCTAGCGGGGGGGCCGGGTCAGATACGCAGTATTTT
j_gene: TRBJ2-3
d_gene: TRBD2
v_gene: TRBV7-8
len: 18
abundance: -

CDR3aa: CASSLAQGKGAEAFF
CDR3nt: TGTGCCAGCAGCTTGGCCCAAGGGAAGGGGGCTGAAGCTTTCTTT
j_gene: TRBJ1-1
d_gene: -
v_gene: TRBV5-6
len: 15
abundance: few

CDR3aa: CAWSRSRLALNTGELFF
CDR3nt: TGTGCCTGGAGCCGCTCGAGACTAGCGCTGAACACCGGGGAGCTGTTTTTT
j_gene: TRBJ2-2
d_gene: TRBD2
v_gene: TRBV30
len: 17
abundance: few

CDR3aa: CASSFSGQLNQPQHF
CDR3nt: TGTGCCAGCAGTTTCTCCGGACAATTGAATCAGCCCCAGCATTTT
j_gene: TRBJ1-5
d_gene: -
v_gene: TRBV28
len: 15
abundance: once

CDR3aa: CASRDQGRTEAFF
CDR3nt: TGTGCCAGCAGGGACCAGGGGAGAACTGAAGCTTTCTTT
j_gene: TRBJ1-1
d_gene: -
v_gene: TRBV5-4
len: 13
abundance: -

CDR3aa: CASSQAGGSEKLFF
CDR3nt: TGTGCCAGCAGCCAAGCGGGGGGCTCTGAAAAACTGTTTTTT
j_gene: TRBJ1-4
d_gene: -
v_gene: TRBV4-2
len: 14
abundance: -

CDR3aa: CASSLGQFYGYTF
CDR3nt: TGTGCCAGCAGCTTAGGCCAGTTCTATGGCTACACCTTC
j_gene: TRBJ1-2
d_gene: -
v_gene: TRBV7-9
len: 13
abundance: -

CDR3aa: CASSPGGGNTIYF
CDR3nt: TGTGCCAGCAGCCCGGGAGGTGGAAACACCATATATTTT
j_gene: TRBJ1-3
d_gene: -
v_gene: TRBV7-2
len: 13
abundance: -

CDR3aa: CASSLRGNTEAFF
CDR3nt: TGTGCCAGCAGCTTGAGGGGAAACACTGAAGCTTTCTTT
j_gene: TRBJ1-1
d_gene: -
v_gene: TRBV5-6
len: 13
abundance: once

CDR3aa: CASSWGNAGQETQYF
CDR3nt: TGTGCCAGCAGCTGGGGGAACGCGGGGCAAGAGACCCAGTACTTC
j_gene: TRBJ2-5
d_gene: -
v_gene: TRBV7-2
len: 15
abundance: -

CDR3aa: CASSAGTGAPYGYTF
CDR3nt: TGTGCCAGTAGTGCGGGGACAGGGGCCCCATATGGCTACACCTTC
j_gene: TRBJ1-2
d_gene: TRBD1
v_gene: TRBV19
len: 15
abundance: -